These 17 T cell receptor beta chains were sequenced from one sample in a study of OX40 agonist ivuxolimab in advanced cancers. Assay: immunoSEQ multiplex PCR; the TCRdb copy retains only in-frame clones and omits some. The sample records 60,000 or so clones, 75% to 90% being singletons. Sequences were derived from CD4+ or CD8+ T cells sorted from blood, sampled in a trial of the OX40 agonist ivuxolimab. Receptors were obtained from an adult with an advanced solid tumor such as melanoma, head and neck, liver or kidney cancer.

The CDR3 reads CASTSAGGNEQYF. In DNA, the CDR3 is TGTGCCAGCACGTCGGCAGGGGGAAACGAGCAGTACTTC. V gene TRBV6-4 combines with J gene TRBJ2-7, with TRBD1 identical over 7 bases. The CDR3 has 13 amino acids. V was clipped by 7 bases and J by 5 bases; unmatched bases: 8. Germline V gene sequence: CDR1 MRHNA, CDR2 SNTAGT.

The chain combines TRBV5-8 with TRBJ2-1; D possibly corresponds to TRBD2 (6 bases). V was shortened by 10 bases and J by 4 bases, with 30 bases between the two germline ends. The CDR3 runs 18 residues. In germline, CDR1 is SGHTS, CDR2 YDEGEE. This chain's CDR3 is CAAQRGFGGAVEYNEQFF. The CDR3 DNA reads TGTGCCGCACAACGGGGGTTTGGGGGAGCCGTTGAGTACAATGAGCAGTTCTTC.

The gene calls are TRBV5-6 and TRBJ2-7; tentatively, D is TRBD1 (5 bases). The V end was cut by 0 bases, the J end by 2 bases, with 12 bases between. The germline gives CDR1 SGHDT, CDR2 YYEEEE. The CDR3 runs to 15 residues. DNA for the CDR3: TGTGCCAGCAGCTTGGGGGGCGACGGTACCTACGAGCAGTACTTC. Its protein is CASSLGGDGTYEQYF.

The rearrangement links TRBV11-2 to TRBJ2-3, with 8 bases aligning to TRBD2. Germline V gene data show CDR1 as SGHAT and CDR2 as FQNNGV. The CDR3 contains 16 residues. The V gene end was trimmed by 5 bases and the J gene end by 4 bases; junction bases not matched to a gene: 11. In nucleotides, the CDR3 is TGTGCCAGCAGCGCCCCTAGCGGGTTGATGGCAGATACGCAGTATTTT. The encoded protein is CASSAPSGLMADTQYF.

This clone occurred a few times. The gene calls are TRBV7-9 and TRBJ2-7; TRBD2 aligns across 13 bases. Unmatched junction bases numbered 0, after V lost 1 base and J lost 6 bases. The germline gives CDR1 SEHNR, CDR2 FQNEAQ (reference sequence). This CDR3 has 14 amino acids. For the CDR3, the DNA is TGTGCCAGCAGCTTAGGGACTAGCGGGAGCGAGCAGTACTTC. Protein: CASSLGTSGSEQYF.

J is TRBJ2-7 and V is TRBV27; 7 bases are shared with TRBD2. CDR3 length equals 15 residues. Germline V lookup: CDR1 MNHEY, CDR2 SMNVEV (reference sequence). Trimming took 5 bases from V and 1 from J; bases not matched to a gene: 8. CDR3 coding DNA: TGTGCCAGCAGTCTCGAAGCGGGACCGTCCTACGAGCAGTACTTC. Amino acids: CASSLEAGPSYEQYF.

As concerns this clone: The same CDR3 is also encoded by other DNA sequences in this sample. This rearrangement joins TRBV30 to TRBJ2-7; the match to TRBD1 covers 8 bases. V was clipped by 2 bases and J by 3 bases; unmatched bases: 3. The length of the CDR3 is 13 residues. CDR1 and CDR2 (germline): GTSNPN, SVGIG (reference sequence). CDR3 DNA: TGTGCCTGGAGTATCGGGACAGGCTACGAGCAGTACTTC. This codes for CAWSIGTGYEQYF.

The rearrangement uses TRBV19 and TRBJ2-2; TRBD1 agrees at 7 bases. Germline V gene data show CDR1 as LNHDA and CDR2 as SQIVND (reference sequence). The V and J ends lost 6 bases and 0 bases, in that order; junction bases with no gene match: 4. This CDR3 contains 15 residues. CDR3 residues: CASSSGQTNTGELFF. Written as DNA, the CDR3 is TGTGCCAGTAGCTCGGGACAGACGAACACCGGGGAGCTGTTTTTT.

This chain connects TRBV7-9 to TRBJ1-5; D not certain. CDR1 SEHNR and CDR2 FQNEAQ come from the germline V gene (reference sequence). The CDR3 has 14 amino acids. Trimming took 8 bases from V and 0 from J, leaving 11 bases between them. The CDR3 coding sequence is TGTGCCAGCTCCCGGACGGATAGCAATCAGCCCCAGCATTTT. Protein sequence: CASSRTDSNQPQHF.

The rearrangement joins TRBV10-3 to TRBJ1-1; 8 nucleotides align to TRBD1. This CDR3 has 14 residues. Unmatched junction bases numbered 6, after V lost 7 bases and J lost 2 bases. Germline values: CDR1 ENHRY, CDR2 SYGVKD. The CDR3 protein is CAINPGGGNTEAFF. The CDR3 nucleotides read TGTGCCATCAATCCAGGGGGCGGTAACACTGAAGCTTTCTTT.

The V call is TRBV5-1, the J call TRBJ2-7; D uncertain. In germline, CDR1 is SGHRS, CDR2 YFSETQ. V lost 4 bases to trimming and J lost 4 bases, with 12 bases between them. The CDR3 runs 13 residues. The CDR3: CASSLLGYYEQYF. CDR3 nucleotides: TGCGCCAGCAGCCTACTCGGGTATTACGAGCAGTACTTC.

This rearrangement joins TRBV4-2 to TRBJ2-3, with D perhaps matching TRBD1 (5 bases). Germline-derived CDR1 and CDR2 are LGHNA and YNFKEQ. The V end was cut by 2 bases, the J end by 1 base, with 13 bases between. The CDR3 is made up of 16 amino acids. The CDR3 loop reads CASSQKGLGRTDTQYF. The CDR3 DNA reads TGTGCCAGCAGCCAAAAGGGGCTAGGTCGCACAGATACGCAGTATTTT.

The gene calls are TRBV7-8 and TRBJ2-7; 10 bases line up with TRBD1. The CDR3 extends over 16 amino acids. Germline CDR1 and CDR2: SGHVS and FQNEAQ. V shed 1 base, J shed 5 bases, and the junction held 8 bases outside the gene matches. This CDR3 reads CASSLGIGQGVNEQYF. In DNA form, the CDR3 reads TGTGCCAGCAGCTTAGGCATAGGACAGGGGGTCAACGAGCAGTACTTC.

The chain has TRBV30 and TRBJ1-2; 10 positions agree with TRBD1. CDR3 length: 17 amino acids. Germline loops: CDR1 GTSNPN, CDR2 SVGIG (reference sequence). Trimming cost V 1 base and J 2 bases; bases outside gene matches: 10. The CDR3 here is CAWSAGTGVRGNYGYTF. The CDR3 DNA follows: TGTGCCTGGAGTGCGGGGACAGGGGTAAGGGGGAACTATGGCTACACCTTC.

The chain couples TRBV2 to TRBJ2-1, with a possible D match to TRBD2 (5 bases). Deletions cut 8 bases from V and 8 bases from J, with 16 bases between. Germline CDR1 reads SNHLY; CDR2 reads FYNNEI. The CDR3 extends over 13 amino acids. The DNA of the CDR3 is TGTGCCAGCGGCCCAGAGGGTAAAGATGAGCAGTTCTTC. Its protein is CASGPEGKDEQFF.

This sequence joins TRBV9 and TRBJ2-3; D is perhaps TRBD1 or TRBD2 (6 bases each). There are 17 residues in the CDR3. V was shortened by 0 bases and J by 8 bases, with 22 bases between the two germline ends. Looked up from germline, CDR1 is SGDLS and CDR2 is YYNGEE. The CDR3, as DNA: TGTGCCAGCAGCGTAGAGATAGGGGGGATTCTCGAGGGTACGCAGTATTTT. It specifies CASSVEIGGILEGTQYF.

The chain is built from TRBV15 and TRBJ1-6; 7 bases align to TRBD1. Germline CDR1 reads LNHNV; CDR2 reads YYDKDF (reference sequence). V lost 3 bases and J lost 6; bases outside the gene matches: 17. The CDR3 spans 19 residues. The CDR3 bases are TGTGCCACCAGCAGCACTATTGGGGTAGGGGGCCCACTTAATTCACCCCTCCACTTT. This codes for CATSSTIGVGGPLNSPLHF.